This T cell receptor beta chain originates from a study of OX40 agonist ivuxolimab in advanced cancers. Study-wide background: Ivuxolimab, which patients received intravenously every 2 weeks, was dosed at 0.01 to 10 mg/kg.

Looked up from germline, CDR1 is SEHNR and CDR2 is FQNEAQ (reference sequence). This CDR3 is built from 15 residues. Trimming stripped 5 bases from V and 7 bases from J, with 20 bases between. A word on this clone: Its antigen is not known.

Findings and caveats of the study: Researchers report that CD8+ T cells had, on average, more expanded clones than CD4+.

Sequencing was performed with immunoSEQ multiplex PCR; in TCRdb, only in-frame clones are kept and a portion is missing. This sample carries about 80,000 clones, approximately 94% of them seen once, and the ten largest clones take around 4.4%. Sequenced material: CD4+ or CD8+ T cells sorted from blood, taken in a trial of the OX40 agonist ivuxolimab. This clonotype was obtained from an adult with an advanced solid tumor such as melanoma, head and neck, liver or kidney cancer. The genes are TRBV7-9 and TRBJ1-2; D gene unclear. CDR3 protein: CASSRDGTPLSGYTF. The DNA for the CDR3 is TGTGCCAGCAGCCGTGACGGAACCCCCTTGAGTGGCTACACCTTC.